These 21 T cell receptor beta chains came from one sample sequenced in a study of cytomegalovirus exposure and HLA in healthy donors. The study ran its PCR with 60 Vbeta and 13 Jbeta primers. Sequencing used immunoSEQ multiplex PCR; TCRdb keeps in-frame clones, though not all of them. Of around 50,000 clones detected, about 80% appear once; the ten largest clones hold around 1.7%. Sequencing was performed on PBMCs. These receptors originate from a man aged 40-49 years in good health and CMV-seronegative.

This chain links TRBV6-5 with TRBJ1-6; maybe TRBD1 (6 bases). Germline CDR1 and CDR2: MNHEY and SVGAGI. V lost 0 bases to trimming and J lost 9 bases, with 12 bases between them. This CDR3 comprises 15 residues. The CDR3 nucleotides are TGTGCCAGCAGTTACTCGGACAGTAAGGGTTCACCCCTCCACTTT. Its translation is CASSYSDSKGSPLHF.

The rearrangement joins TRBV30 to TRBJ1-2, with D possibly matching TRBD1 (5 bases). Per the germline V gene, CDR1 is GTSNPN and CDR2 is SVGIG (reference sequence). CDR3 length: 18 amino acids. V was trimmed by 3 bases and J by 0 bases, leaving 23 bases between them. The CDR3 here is CAWSPGRGRRTTNYGYTF. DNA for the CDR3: TGTGCCTGGAGCCCTGGGCGGGGGAGACGGACAACTAACTATGGCTACACCTTC.

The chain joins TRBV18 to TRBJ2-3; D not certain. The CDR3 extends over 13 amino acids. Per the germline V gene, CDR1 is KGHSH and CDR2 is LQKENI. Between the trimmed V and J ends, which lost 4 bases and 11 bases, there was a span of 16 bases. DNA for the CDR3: TGTGCCAGCTCACGTGGCGGAATGGTGATGCAGTATTTT. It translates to CASSRGGMVMQYF.

CDR3 residues: CASSQVPGGGVTEAFF. The CDR3 DNA reads TGCGCCAGCAGCCAAGTTCCGGGCGGAGGGGTCACTGAAGCTTTCTTT. The chain couples TRBV4-3 to TRBJ1-1; TRBD1 is a possible D gene (5 bases). This CDR3 is built from 16 residues. V lost 1 base and J lost 4, with 16 bases in between. Germline CDR1 and CDR2: LGHNA and YSLEER.

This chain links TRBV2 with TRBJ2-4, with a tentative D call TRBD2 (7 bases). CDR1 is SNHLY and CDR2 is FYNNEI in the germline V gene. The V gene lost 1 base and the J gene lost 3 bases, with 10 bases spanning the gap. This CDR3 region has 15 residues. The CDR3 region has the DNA TGTGCCAGCAGTGAAGTGCGGGGGCGCAAAAACATTCAGTACTTC. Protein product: CASSEVRGRKNIQYF.

The CDR3 loop is CASSYLFGTEAFF. CDR3 nucleotides: TGTGCCAGCAGTTACCTGTTCGGTACTGAAGCTTTCTTT. The chain carries TRBV27 and TRBJ1-1, with D unresolved. Germline-derived CDR1 and CDR2 are MNHEY and SMNVEV (reference sequence). This CDR3 is 13 amino acids long. The germline V and J ends were trimmed by 4 bases and 5 bases, with 11 bases remaining between them.

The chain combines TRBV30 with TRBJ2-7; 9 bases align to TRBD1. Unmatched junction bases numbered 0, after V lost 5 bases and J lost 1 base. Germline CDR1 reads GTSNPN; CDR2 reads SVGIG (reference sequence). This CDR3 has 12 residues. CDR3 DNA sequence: TGTGCCTGGGGGACAGGGTCCTACGAGCAGTACTTC. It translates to CAWGTGSYEQYF.

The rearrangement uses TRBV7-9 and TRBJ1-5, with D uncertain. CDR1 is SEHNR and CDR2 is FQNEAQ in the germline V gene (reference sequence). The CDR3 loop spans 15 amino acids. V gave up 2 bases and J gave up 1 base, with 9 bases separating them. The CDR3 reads CASSLSGSSNQPQHF. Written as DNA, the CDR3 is TGTGCCAGCAGCTTATCCGGTTCAAGCAATCAGCCCCAGCATTTT.

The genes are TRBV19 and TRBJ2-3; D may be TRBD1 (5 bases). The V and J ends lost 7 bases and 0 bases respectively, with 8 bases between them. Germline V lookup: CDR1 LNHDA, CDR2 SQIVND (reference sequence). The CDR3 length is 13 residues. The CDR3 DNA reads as TGTGCCAGTAACGACAGAAGCACAGATACGCAGTATTTT. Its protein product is CASNDRSTDTQYF.

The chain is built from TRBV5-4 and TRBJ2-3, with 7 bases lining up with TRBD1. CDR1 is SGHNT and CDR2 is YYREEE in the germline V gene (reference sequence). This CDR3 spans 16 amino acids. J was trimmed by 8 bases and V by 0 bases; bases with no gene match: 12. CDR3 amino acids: CASSLGGRQGFGTQYF. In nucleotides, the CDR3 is TGTGCCAGCAGCTTGGGGGGACGACAGGGCTTTGGTACGCAGTATTTT.

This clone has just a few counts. CDR3: CASSSDYNEKLFF. The CDR3 DNA sequence: TGTGCCAGCAGTAGTGACTATAATGAAAAACTGTTTTTT. V and J are TRBV2 and TRBJ1-4; D remains ambiguous. The germline V and J ends were trimmed by 5 bases and 4 bases, with 8 bases remaining between them. Germline V gene data show CDR1 as SNHLY and CDR2 as FYNNEI. This CDR3 has 13 residues.

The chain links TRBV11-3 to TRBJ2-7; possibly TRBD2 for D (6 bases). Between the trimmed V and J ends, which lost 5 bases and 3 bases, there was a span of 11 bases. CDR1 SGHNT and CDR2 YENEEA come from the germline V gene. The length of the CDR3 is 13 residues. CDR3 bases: TGTGCCAGCAGCGCGGGACGGAACTACGAGCAGTACTTC. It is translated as CASSAGRNYEQYF.

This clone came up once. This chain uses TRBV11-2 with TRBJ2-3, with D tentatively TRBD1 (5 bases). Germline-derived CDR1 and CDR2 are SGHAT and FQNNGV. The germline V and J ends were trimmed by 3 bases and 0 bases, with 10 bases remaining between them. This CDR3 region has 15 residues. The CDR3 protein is CASSFWQGSTDTQYF. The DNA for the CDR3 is TGTGCCAGCAGCTTCTGGCAGGGTAGCACAGATACGCAGTATTTT.

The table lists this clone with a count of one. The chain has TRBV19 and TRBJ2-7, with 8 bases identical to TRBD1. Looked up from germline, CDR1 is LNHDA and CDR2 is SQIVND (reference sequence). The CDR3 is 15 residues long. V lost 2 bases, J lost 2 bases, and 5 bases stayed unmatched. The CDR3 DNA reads TGTGCCAGTAGTATACGACAGGGGATCCCCTACGAGCAGTACTTC. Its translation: CASSIRQGIPYEQYF.

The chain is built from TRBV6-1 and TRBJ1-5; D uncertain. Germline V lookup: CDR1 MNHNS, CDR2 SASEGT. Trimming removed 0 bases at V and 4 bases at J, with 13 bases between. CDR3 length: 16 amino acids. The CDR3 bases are TGTGCCAGCAGTGAAGCGCGGGAGACCATAAATCAGCCCCAGCATTTT. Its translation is CASSEARETINQPQHF.

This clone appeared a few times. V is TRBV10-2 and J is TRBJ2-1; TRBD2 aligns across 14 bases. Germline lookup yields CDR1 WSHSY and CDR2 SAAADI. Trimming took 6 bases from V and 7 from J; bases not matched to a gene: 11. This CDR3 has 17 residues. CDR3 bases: TGCGCCAGCAGGGACGGCATCGGGACTAGCGGGGGAAATGAGCAGTTCTTC. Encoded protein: CASRDGIGTSGGNEQFF.

The CDR3 is CASETGDYGYTF. The CDR3 DNA is TGTGCCAGTGAAACGGGGGACTATGGCTACACCTTC. V is TRBV19 and J is TRBJ1-2, with D perhaps matching TRBD1 (5 bases). V lost 8 bases and J lost 3, with 10 bases in between. There are 12 residues in the CDR3. In germline, CDR1 is LNHDA, CDR2 SQIVND (reference sequence).

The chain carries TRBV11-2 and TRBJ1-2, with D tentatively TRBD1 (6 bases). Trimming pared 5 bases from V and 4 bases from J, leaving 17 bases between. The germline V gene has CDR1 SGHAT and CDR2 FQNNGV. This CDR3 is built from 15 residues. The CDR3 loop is CASSNKDRKIYGYTF. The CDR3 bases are TGTGCCAGCAGCAACAAGGACAGAAAGATCTATGGCTACACCTTC.

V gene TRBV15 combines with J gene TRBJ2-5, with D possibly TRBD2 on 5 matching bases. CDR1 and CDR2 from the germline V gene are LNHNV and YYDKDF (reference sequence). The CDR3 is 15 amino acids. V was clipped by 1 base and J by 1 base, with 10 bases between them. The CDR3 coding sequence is TGTGCCACCAGCAGAGGCATCGGACTCCAAGAGACCCAGTACTTC. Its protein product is CATSRGIGLQETQYF.

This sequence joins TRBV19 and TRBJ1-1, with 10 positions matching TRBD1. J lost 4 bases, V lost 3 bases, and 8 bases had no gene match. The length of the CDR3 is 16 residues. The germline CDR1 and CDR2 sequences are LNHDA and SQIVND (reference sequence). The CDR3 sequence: CASSIGGQGRTTEAFF. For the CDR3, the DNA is TGTGCCAGTAGTATCGGGGGACAGGGGCGTACCACTGAAGCTTTCTTT.

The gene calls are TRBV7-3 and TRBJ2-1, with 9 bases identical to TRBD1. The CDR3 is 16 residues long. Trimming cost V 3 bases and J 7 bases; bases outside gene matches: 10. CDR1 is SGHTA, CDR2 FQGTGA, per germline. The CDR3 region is CASSFTGTGYGNEQFF. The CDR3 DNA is TGTGCCAGCAGCTTTACCGGGACAGGGTACGGGAATGAGCAGTTCTTC.